This T cell receptor beta chain was recovered during a study of T cell responses to AZD1222 COVID-19 vaccine. Points from the study as a whole: Spike-specific TCR breadth and depth went up after people got two AZD1222 doses. Dominant at 160-218 and 743-854, vaccine-associated CD4 TCRs also spanned spike. Only a handful of AZD1222 recipients were seropositive at baseline. Nearly half of spike-specific TCRs reportedly target unmutated variant regions.

Repertoires were generated with immunoSEQ multiplex PCR, while TCRdb's copy carries only in-frame clones and drops some. The sample carries roughly 140,000 clones, approximately 90% recorded once. CDR3 size: 14 residues. The V gene's germline CDR1 is LNHDA and CDR2 SQIVND (reference sequence). The V and J ends lost 7 bases and 1 base respectively, with 10 bases between them. A note on this clone: What it binds is unknown.

The receptor was isolated from an adult who had recovered from COVID-19. V and J are TRBV19 and TRBJ2-2; no firm D call. Sequencing used peripheral blood, obtained after recovery from COVID-19. The CDR3, as DNA: TGTGCCAGTACCCCCCAACTGAACACCGGGGAGCTGTTTTTT. It translates to CASTPQLNTGELFF.